The entry below describes one TCR beta chain. No cognate antigen has been identified for it. Per-nucleotide qualities are absent, and no much larger clonotype sits a single base away. CDR1 MRHNA and CDR2 SNTAGT are derived from the germline V gene. The junction carries 5 bases between V and J, which are trimmed by 2 bases and 3 bases respectively. Taken from cysteine to phenylalanine, the CDR3 has 13 residues. The sequence is cut down to CDR3 DNA, 39 bases in frame from base 1. This entry comes from a study of shared clonotypes between healthy human individuals (TCRdb year 2020). Context from the whole study: A couple of women and a few men aged 18 to 49 years were included in the cohort. Libraries were prepared and TCR repertoires were sequenced by different laboratories using diverse techniques, in order to increase sequencing depth and limit assay-specific biases. Blood TCR repertoires of about 5 healthy adults were deeply sequenced to estimate repertoire size and the extent of clonotype sharing between individuals. Leukapheresis yielded between about 0.94 and 9 billion PBMCs per donor.

Donors were healthy HIV-negative adults with no recently reported acute infections or vaccinations. All donors were Caucasian adults living in Nashville, Tennessee, USA. In the unsorted samples, 87 million or so PBMCs were counted, and genomic DNA was extracted using the QIAamp DNA Blood Mini kit. Blood was collected by leukapheresis, and PBMCs were isolated by Ficoll-Histopaque density gradient centrifugation and then cryopreserved in liquid nitrogen vapor phase. Findings and caveats that apply to the study as a whole: Pairwise subsampling indicated that sequencing depth was expected to affect the degree of clonotype sharing among donors. The genetic and exposure-history diversity represented was limited by the small number of donors. Only blood was sampled, and tissue TCR repertoires likely differ from those in blood.

TCR CDR3 regions were amplified from genomic DNA by multiplex PCR using the deep immunoSEQ assay. Extracted genomic DNA from each cell subset was distributed evenly across all wells of several immunoSEQ 96-well plates, and each plate was treated as a replicate. Each replicate PCR for unsorted PBMC received about 300 ng genomic DNA, equal to tens of thousands of T cell genomes. Ten immunoSEQ deep assay plates were used to sequence unsorted PBMC genomic DNA. The purified libraries were quantified using a Qubit 3.0 fluorometer, sized with a Bioanalyzer 2100, and then quantified again using the KAPA Library Quantification kit. Every immunoSEQ 96-well plate was sequenced on a dedicated single-read 150-cycle Illumina NextSeq 550 flow cell. In the paper's pipeline: The immunoSEQ output contained only junctional sequences without quality scores, so filtering could not match that applied to full-length reads. To assign V/J genes and CDR3, sequences were annotated using PyIR, a Python wrapper for IgBLAST v1.9, with IMGT germline references. Reads were filtered out if the reads had weak V/J assignments (E-value above 1e-6), no CDR3, stop codons, out-of-frame junctions, or ambiguous translated residues. V3J clonotypes were defined as sequences sharing the same inferred V gene, J gene, and CDR3 amino acid sequence. Percentage overlap between repertoires was computed as shared unique clonotypes divided by the size of the smaller repertoire. Three approaches were used to assess repertoire richness: RTK rarefaction, the Chao1 estimator, and Recon v2.1 estimates of unobserved clonotypes. TCRdb stores this immuneACCESS table with in-frame sequences only. Part of the clones is absent; in the studies checked, under half of the shortfall reflects unresolved V genes, and no reason is known for the rest. The V and J calls and clone size come from that table; D and trimming were worked out from the DNA. The sample yields about 480,000 clones; 60% to 80% were counted once. The ten most abundant clones make up about an eighth of the sample.

The rearranged segments are TRBV6-4 and TRBJ1-5; the D segment cannot be called with confidence. The receptor was isolated from a woman in her forties in good health. Some clones in this sample may be carry-over from other donors' samples. The material sequenced was PBMCs. The sequenced DNA: TGTGCCAGCAGTGACAGCATCAATCAGCCCCAGCATTTT. This is translated as CASSDSINQPQHF.